This T cell receptor beta chain stems from a study of HIV-infected children after antiretroviral therapy interruption. Study-wide background: Median age was about 10 years (interruption) and 8 years (continuous). Most participating children were previously exposed to EBV and CMV.

Unique molecular identifiers were included in an RNA-based 3' RACE TCR library. Each CDR3 protein is one row after TCRdb ran MiXCR on the 3' RACE reads. Of some 40,000 distinct CDR3 sequences in the sample, around 7% were seen once. The CDR3 is 15 residues long. The V segment lost 0 bases and the J segment 1 base; nucleotides outside the gene matches: 4. CDR1 and CDR2 from the germline V gene are SGHRS and YFSETQ. This clonotype was seen ten or more times. The treatment: PENTA 11 planned treatment interruption arm or continuous ART arm. Naive CD4+ CD45RA+ CD45RO- T cells were FACS-sorted from thawed PBMCs.

The sample was CD45RA+ CD4+ T cells from PBMCs, pooled from several time points, taken from a donor given antiretroviral therapy, either interrupted or continuous. Sample subset: naive CD4+ CD45RA+ CD45RO- T cells. The source is a pool of human donors with HIV. V and J are TRBV5-1 and TRBJ2-7; 7 nucleotides match TRBD2. CDR3 DNA: TGCGCCAGCAGCTTGGGGGAGGGGATTTCCTACGAGCAGTACTTC. It translates to CASSLGEGISYEQYF.